The text below deals with one TCR beta chain. The antigen is not known. The data originate from a study of OX40 agonist ivuxolimab in advanced cancers. Study summary: Partial responses were achieved by three patients, one with hepatocellular carcinoma and two with cutaneous melanoma.

This CDR3 is built from 12 residues. Germline V lookup: CDR1 MNHNS, CDR2 SASEGT. Trimming stripped 10 bases from V and 8 bases from J, with 14 bases between. Data came from immunoSEQ multiplex PCR; TCRdb stores just in-frame clones and leaves some out. Among 60,000 or so clones listed, around 83% were seen once. Regarding the study as a whole: Mean expanded clone counts were higher in CD8+ than CD4+ T cells.

The sequencing here drew on CD4+ or CD8+ T cells sorted from blood, taken in a trial of the OX40 agonist ivuxolimab. The chain is built from TRBV6-1 and TRBJ1-4, with D unclear. This TCR derives from an adult with an advanced solid tumor such as melanoma, head and neck, liver or kidney cancer. The CDR3 loop is CATGPLREKLFF. Written as DNA, the CDR3 is TGTGCCACCGGCCCCCTCAGGGAAAAACTGTTTTTT.